This TCR beta chain derives from a study of T cell changes during pregnancy in multiple sclerosis. The CDR3 spans 11 residues. CDR1 is DFQATT, CDR2 SNEGSKA, per germline (reference sequence). V was trimmed by 5 bases and J by 0 bases, leaving 4 bases between them. This table comes from immunoSEQ multiplex PCR, and its TCRdb copy is limited to in-frame clones, with some not included. The profile shows over 70,000 clones, 85% to 95% of them singletons. This chain links TRBV20-1 with TRBJ1-1; no clear D. This TCR came from a female donor with multiple sclerosis, enrolled in a pregnancy study. The source material was peripheral blood, sampled in the third trimester of pregnancy. The CDR3 is CSASLNTEAFF. The CDR3 DNA is TGCAGTGCTTCGTTGAACACTGAAGCTTTCTTT.